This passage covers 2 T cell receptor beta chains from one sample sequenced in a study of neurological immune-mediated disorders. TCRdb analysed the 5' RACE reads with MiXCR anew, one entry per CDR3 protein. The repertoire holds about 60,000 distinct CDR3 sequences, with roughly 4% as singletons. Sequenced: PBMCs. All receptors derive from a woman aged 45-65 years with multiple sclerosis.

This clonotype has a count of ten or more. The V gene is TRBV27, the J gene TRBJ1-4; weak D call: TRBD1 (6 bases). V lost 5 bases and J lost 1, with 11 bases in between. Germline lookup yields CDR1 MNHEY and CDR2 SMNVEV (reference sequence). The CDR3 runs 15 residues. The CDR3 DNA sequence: TGTGCCAGCAGTAGGAGGGGGGGAACTAATGAAAAACTGTTTTTT. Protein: CASSRRGGTNEKLFF. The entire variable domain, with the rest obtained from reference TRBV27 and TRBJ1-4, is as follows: EAQVTQNPRYLITVTGKKLTVTCSQNMNHEYMSWYRQDPGLGLRQIYYSMNVEVTDKGDVPEGYKVSRKEKRNFPLILESPSPNQTSLYFCASSRRGGTNEKLFFGSGTQLSVL.

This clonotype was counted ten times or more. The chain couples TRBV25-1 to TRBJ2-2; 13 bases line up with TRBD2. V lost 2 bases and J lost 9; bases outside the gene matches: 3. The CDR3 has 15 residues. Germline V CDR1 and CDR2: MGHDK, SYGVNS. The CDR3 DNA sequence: TGTGCCAGCAGTGAAGGACTAGCGGGAGAAAGGGAGCTGTTTTTT. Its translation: CASSEGLAGERELFF.